This paragraph reports one T cell receptor beta chain. Its antigen remains unknown. The data belong to a study of T cell responses to AZD1222 COVID-19 vaccine. Study in general: Second-dose groups at about 4 or about 12 weeks were pooled.

This CDR3 has 12 amino acids. With 1 base removed from V and 9 bases from J, the gap between germline ends came to 8 bases. Germline CDR1 is SGDLS and CDR2 is YYNGEE. General observations from the study: Sampling that yielded the repertoires occurred only after the peak T cell response.

TCRdb's copy holds only in-frame clones and misses some; the assay was immunoSEQ multiplex PCR. The sample consists of about 120,000 clones, around 90% of them appearing once. This receptor was obtained from an adult in good health. The J gene is TRBJ2-1, the V gene TRBV9, with D uncertain. The starting material was peripheral blood, obtained on day 0 of AZD1222 vaccination. The CDR3 region has the DNA TGTGCCAGCAGCGTATTTAGTGGTGAGCAGTTCTTC. It yields the protein CASSVFSGEQFF.